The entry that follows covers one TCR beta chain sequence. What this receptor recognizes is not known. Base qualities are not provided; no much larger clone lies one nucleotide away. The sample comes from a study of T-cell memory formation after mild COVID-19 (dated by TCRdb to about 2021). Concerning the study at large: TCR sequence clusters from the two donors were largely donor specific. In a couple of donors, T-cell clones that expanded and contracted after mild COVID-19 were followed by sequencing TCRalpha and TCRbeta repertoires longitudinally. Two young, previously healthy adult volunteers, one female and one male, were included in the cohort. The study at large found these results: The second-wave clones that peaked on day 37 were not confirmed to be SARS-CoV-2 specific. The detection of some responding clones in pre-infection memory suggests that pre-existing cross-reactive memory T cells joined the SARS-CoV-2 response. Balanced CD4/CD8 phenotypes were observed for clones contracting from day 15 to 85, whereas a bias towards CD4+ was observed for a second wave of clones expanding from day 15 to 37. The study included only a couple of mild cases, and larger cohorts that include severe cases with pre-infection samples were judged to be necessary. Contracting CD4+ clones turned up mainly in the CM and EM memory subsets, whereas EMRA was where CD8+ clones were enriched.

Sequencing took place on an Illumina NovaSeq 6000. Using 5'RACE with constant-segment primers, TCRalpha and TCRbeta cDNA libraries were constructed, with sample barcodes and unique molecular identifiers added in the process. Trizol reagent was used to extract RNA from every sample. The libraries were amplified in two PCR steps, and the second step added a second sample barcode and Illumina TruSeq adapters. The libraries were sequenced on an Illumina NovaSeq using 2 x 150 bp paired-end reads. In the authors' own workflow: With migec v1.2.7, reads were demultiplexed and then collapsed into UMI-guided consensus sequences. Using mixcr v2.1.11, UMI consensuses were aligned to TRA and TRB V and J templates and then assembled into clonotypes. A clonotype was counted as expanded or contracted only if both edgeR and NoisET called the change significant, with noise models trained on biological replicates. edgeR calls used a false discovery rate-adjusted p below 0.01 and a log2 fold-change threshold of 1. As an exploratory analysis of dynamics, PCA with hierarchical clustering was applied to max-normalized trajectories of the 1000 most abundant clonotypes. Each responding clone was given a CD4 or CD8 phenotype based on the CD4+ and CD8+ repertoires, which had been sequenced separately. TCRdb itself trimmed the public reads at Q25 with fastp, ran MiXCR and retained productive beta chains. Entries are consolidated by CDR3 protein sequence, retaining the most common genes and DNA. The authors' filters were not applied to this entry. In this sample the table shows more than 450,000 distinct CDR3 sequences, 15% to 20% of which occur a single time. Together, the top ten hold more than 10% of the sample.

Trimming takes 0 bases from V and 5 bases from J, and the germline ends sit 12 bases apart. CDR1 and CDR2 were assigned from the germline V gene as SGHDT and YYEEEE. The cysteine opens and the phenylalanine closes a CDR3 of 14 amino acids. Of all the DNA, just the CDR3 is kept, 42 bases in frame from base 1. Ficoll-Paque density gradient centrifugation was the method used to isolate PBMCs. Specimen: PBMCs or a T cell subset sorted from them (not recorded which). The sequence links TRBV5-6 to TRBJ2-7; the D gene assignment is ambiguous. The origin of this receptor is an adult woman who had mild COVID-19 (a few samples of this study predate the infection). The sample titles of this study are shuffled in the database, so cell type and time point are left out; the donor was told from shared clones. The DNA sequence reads TGTGCCAGCAGCTTGGTTCAAGGGTTCCACGAGCAGTACTTC. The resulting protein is CASSLVQGFHEQYF.